The 32 T cell receptor beta chains presented below share a single source sample, sequenced in a study of T cells in women clearing cervical HPV infection. TCRdb's copy holds only in-frame clones and misses some; the assay was immunoSEQ multiplex PCR. In total, the table holds 25,000 to 35,000 clones. Sequenced sample: blood buffy coat. The receptors were sampled from a woman aged 18-69 years with a cervical HPV16 infection that either progressed to CIN3+ or cleared (not recorded which).

Regarding this clone: The read falls 3 residues short of the CDR3 end, and the missing part is taken from the germline J gene. V usage is TRBV18 and J usage is TRBJ1-2; 9 bases agree with TRBD1. From germline, CDR1 is KGHSH and CDR2 LQKENI. The CDR3 has 15 amino acids. The CDR3: CASSRTGGSGYDYTF. The CDR3 DNA, read in part, is TGTGCCAGCTCACGAACAGGGGGCAGCGGGTACGAC.

A word on this clone: The CDR3 is cut off 3 residues early in the read; its end comes from the germline J gene. The chain is built from TRBV20-1 and TRBJ2-7; D gene ambiguous. The CDR3 contains 12 residues. Trimming cost V 0 bases and J 1 base, with 4 bases left between them. Germline-derived CDR1 and CDR2 are DFQATT and SNEGSKA (reference sequence). Partial CDR3 DNA: TGCAGTGCTAGAGATTATTCCTACGAG. This sequence encodes CSARDYSYE. The CDR3 in its entirety is CSARDYSYEQYF.

About this clone: The observed sequence ends 3 residues before the CDR3 terminus, with the missing tail filled in from the germline J gene. The chain couples TRBV27 to TRBJ1-5, with unresolved D. The CDR3 is 14 residues long. Germline V gene sequence: CDR1 MNHEY, CDR2 SMNVEV (reference sequence). V was cut by 5 bases and J by 7 bases, with 15 bases left in between. CDR3 DNA, as far as it was read: TGTGCCAGCAGTCCCCGACACCCGAAGCAGCCC. Protein product: CASSPRHPKQP. The whole CDR3 protein is CASSPRHPKQPQHF.

Points on this clone: The CDR3 goes on 3 residues after the read ends, and that part is filled in from the germline J gene. The gene calls are TRBV14 and TRBJ1-5; no clear D gene. V was pared by 4 bases and J by 4 bases, with 11 bases between. The length of the CDR3 is 14 residues. Germline V gives CDR1 SGHDN, CDR2 FVKESK. This CDR3 is CASSLQRTNQPQHF. The sequenced CDR3 bases are TGTGCCAGCAGCCTTCAGAGGACTAATCAGCCC.

As for this clone: The CDR3 end lies 3 residues beyond the end of the read and is filled in from the germline J gene. J is TRBJ2-7 and V is TRBV11-2; D perhaps matches TRBD2 (6 bases). Between the trimmed V and J ends, which lost 5 bases and 6 bases, there was a span of 11 bases. The CDR3 spans 12 residues. Germline V lookup: CDR1 SGHAT, CDR2 FQNNGV. The covered CDR3 bases are TGTGCCAGCAGCATGCGGGGCGGCGAG. This gives the protein CASSMRGGE. The CDR3 in its entirety is CASSMRGGEQYF.

As regards this clone: The read comes to an end 3 residues before the CDR3 does, leaving the germline J gene to fill in the end. The V and J genes are TRBV18 and TRBJ2-7; maybe TRBD2 (5 bases). Germline V gives CDR1 KGHSH, CDR2 LQKENI. This CDR3 spans 15 amino acids. V gave up 2 bases and J gave up 3 bases, with 14 bases separating them. The CDR3 sequence is CASSPSPSRFYEQYF. The part of the CDR3 DNA that was read is TGTGCCAGCTCACCATCCCCTAGCCGGTTCTACGAG. Full variable domain (remainder filled in from reference TRBV18 and TRBJ2-7): NAGVMQNPRHLVRRRGQEARLRCSPMKGHSHVYWYRQLPEEGLKFMVYLQKENIIDESGMPKERFSAEFPKEGPSILRIQQVVRGDSAAYFCASSPSPSRFYEQYFGPGTRLTVT.

In regard to this clone: The CDR3 end falls 3 residues outside the read, so it is completed with the germline J gene. V is TRBV11-3 and J is TRBJ2-7, with D uncertain. CDR1 and CDR2 (germline): SGHNT, YENEEA. Between the trimmed V and J ends, which lost 3 bases and 0 bases, there was a span of 9 bases. The CDR3 covers 14 residues. The covered CDR3 bases are TGTGCCAGCAGCTTGTCCAGTCGCTCCTACGAG. Protein sequence: CASSLSSRSYE. The full CDR3 protein reads CASSLSSRSYEQYF.

To note about this clone: The read gets to within 3 residues of the CDR3 end, and the germline J gene fills in the rest. This chain joins TRBV19 and TRBJ2-7, with TRBD2 matching over 9 bases. The CDR3 consists of 18 residues. V lost 4 bases and J lost 6; bases outside the gene matches: 19. Germline CDR1 LNHDA, CDR2 SQIVND (reference sequence). Partial CDR3 DNA: TGTGCCAGTAGTAAAGGTTCATGGGCTAGCGGGGTACTGAGCGAG. Translating it yields CASSKGSWASGVLSE. The full CDR3 sequence reads CASSKGSWASGVLSEQYF.

Comment on this clone: Read coverage stops 3 residues before the CDR3 terminus; the germline J gene supplies the remainder. This chain links TRBV11-2 with TRBJ2-7; 7 bases fit TRBD1. The CDR3 is 14 amino acids. Germline V CDR1 and CDR2: SGHAT, FQNNGV. Trimming removed 5 bases from V and 6 bases from J; junction bases left unmatched: 10. CDR3: CASSPRQGRIEQYF. The CDR3 bases that were read are TGTGCCAGCAGCCCCAGACAGGGACGGATCGAG.

Worth noting for this clone: The CDR3 end falls 3 residues outside the read, so it is completed with the germline J gene. The chain links TRBV4-2 to TRBJ1-6; 8 positions match TRBD1. J lost 4 bases, V lost 8 bases, and 4 bases had no gene match. Germline CDR1 and CDR2: LGHNA and YNFKEQ. This CDR3 has 14 residues. The CDR3 bases that were read are TGTGCCAGCGAAACAGGGGGGTATAATTCACCC. This codes for CASETGGYNSP. From start to end, the CDR3 is CASETGGYNSPLHF.

Remarks on this clone: The CDR3 goes on 3 residues after the read ends, and that part is filled in from the germline J gene. Other DNA sequences of this sample code for an identical CDR3. This chain joins TRBV19 and TRBJ1-3, with 8 bases identical to TRBD1. Germline CDR1 LNHDA, CDR2 SQIVND (reference sequence). The CDR3 is 16 amino acids. V shed 4 bases, J shed 2 bases, and the junction held 7 bases outside the gene matches. The DNA read from the CDR3 is TGTGCCAGTAGTACCAGACAGGGGTCAGCTGGAAACACC. This encodes CASSTRQGSAGNT. The CDR3 reads in full as CASSTRQGSAGNTIYF. Using reference TRBV19 and TRBJ1-3 for the parts outside the CDR3, the full variable domain is DGGITQSPKYLFRKEGQNVTLSCEQNLNHDAMYWYRQDPGQGLRLIYYSQIVNDFQKGDIAEGYSVSREKKESFPLTVTSAQKNPTAFYLCASSTRQGSAGNTIYFGEGSWLTVV.

Concerning this clone itself: The CDR3 end is not reached by the read, which stops 3 residues before it; the germline J gene fills it in. The J gene is TRBJ1-2, the V gene TRBV18, with 9 bases fitting TRBD1. This CDR3 is 15 amino acids long. With V trimmed by 3 bases and J by 7 bases, 9 bases remained unmatched. Germline V gene lookup returns CDR1 KGHSH and CDR2 LQKENI. CDR3 sequence: CASSPSGQGYSGYTF. Partial CDR3 DNA: TGTGCCAGCTCACCCTCGGGACAGGGTTATAGTGGC.

Comment on this clone: Coverage ceases 3 residues before the CDR3 finishes, and the germline J gene fills in the end. The chain has TRBV7-3 and TRBJ1-1; tentative D call: TRBD1 (6 bases). This CDR3 region has 13 residues. Per the germline V gene, CDR1 is SGHTA and CDR2 is FQGTGA. V was pared by 5 bases and J by 3 bases, with 10 bases between. The CDR3 protein is CASSQGGDTEAFF. CDR3 DNA, as far as it was read: TGTGCCAGCAGCCAAGGGGGTGACACTGAA. The variable domain in full, completed from reference TRBV7-3 and TRBJ1-1, reads GAGVSQTPSNKVTEKGKYVELRCDPISGHTALYWYRQSLGQGPEFLIYFQGTGAADDSGLPNDRFFAVRPEGSVSTLKIQRTERGDSAVYLCASSQGGDTEAFFGQGTRLTVV.

Comments on this clone: Sequencing ends 3 residues short of the CDR3 end; the germline J gene provides the rest. This chain connects TRBV20-1 to TRBJ2-3; 11 positions match TRBD2. Germline assignment: CDR1 DFQATT and CDR2 SNEGSKA (reference sequence). This CDR3 spans 14 amino acids. The J segment lost 4 bases and the V segment lost 5 bases, leaving 5 bases of the junction unmatched. The sequenced CDR3 bases are TGCAGTGCTGGCCTAGCGGGGGGATCAGATACG. Translating it yields CSAGLAGGSDT. The CDR3 in full is CSAGLAGGSDTQYF.

In regard to this clone: Read data end 3 residues before the CDR3 end; the end is taken from the germline J gene. The V gene is TRBV7-3, the J gene TRBJ1-2, with a tentative D call TRBD1 (6 bases). Trimming left V 5 bases short and J 7 bases short, with 17 bases between. This CDR3 comprises 14 residues. Germline CDR1 is SGHTA and CDR2 is FQGTGA. CDR3 DNA (partial): TGTGCCAGCAGCCCCACAGGGCCCGGGAGTGGC. This sequence encodes CASSPTGPGSG. The entire CDR3 is CASSPTGPGSGYTF.

The part of the CDR3 DNA that was read is TGTGCCAGCAGCTTAGACAGGGGGTATGAAAAA. Encoded protein: CASSLDRGYEK. The complete CDR3 protein is CASSLDRGYEKLFF. The rearrangement uses TRBV7-2 and TRBJ1-4; 8 bases align to TRBD1. From the germline J gene comes the end of the CDR3, since the read stops 3 residues before it. The CDR3 spans 14 residues. J gave up 6 bases and V 1 base, and 1 base lay outside the gene matches. Germline-derived CDR1 and CDR2 are SGHTA and FQGNSA.

CDR3 residues: CSGGGRGDSSSYEQYF. Partial CDR3 DNA: TGCAGCGGGGGTGGCAGGGGGGACTCTAGCTCCTACGAG. V is TRBV29-1 and J is TRBJ2-7, with D perhaps TRBD1 (7 bases). The read gets to within 3 residues of the CDR3 end, and the germline J gene fills in the rest. CDR3 size: 16 residues. Germline assignment: CDR1 SQVTM and CDR2 ANQGSEA. The V gene lost 7 bases and the J gene lost 0 bases, with 22 bases spanning the gap.

Worth noting for this clone: The read falls 3 residues short of the CDR3 end, and the missing part is taken from the germline J gene. The V and J genes are TRBV10-1 and TRBJ2-2; no clear D gene. The germline CDR1 and CDR2 sequences are WNHNN and SYGVQD (reference sequence). Trimming shortened V by 2 bases and J by 3 bases, and 7 bases separated the two germline ends. The CDR3 has 14 amino acids. The chain's CDR3 is CASSEQLDTGELFF. The CDR3 bases that were read are TGCGCCAGCAGTGAGCAGTTGGACACCGGGGAG.

Partial CDR3 DNA: TGTGCCAGCAGCCCGGCAGGCTATGGC. Translation: CASSPAGYG. The whole CDR3 sequence reads CASSPAGYGYTF. The chain joins TRBV2 to TRBJ1-2; D not certain. The read gets to within 3 residues of the CDR3 end, and the germline J gene fills in the rest. V lost 6 bases and J 4 bases, leaving 9 bases between the germline ends. Germline CDR1 SNHLY, CDR2 FYNNEI. The CDR3 has 12 amino acids.

About this clone: The CDR3 extends 3 residues past the end of the read, so its final part is completed from the germline J gene. The chain joins TRBV5-1 to TRBJ1-6; a possible D gene is TRBD1 (5 bases). The CDR3 is 16 amino acids. Germline V gene data show CDR1 as SGHRS and CDR2 as YFSETQ. V was cut by 0 bases and J by 3 bases, with 10 bases left in between. CDR3 loop: CASSLEQGGYNSPLHF. The covered CDR3 bases are TGCGCCAGCAGCTTGGAGCAGGGTGGCTATAATTCACCC.

Concerning this clone itself: The read ends 3 residues early relative to the CDR3; the germline J gene fills the gap. V and J are TRBV29-1 and TRBJ2-3; maybe TRBD1 (5 bases). V lost 7 bases, J lost 0 bases, and 11 bases lay in between. The V gene's germline CDR1 is SQVTM and CDR2 ANQGSEA. The CDR3 consists of 13 residues. The CDR3 bases that were read are TGCAGCGCAAGACAGAGGAGCACAGATACG. Its protein product is CSARQRSTDT. The full CDR3 protein reads CSARQRSTDTQYF.

With regard to this clone: The read terminates 3 residues before the CDR3 end, so the remaining end is supplied by the germline J gene. The V and J genes are TRBV19 and TRBJ2-1; 8 nucleotides line up with TRBD1. In germline, CDR1 is LNHDA, CDR2 SQIVND (reference sequence). CDR3 length: 13 residues. The V and J ends lost 9 bases and 2 bases, in that order; junction bases with no gene match: 3. Partial CDR3 DNA: TGTGCCAGCGACAGGGGCGCCTACAATGAG. Amino acid sequence: CASDRGAYNE. Given in full, the CDR3 is CASDRGAYNEQFF.

Regarding this clone: The read terminates 3 residues before the CDR3 end, so the remaining end is supplied by the germline J gene. This sequence joins TRBV7-2 and TRBJ2-7; 8 nucleotides align to TRBD1. CDR1 is SGHTA, CDR2 FQGNSA, per germline. CDR3 length equals 15 residues. Trimming took 4 bases from V and 5 from J; bases not matched to a gene: 10. The CDR3 here is CASSSTRDRTDEQYF. CDR3 bases read: TGTGCCAGCAGCTCCACCCGGGACAGGACGGACGAG.

The CDR3 is CASSLAGTAIYGQYF. The CDR3 bases that were read are TGTGCCAGCAGCTTAGCCGGGACAGCTATCTATGGT. The gene calls are TRBV7-2 and TRBJ2-4; 7 nucleotides agree with TRBD1. The CDR3 end is not reached by the read, which stops 3 residues before it; the germline J gene fills it in. This CDR3 comprises 15 residues. The germline V gene has CDR1 SGHTA and CDR2 FQGNSA.

Points on this clone: The sequence runs out 3 residues before the end of the CDR3; the remainder is reconstructed from the germline J gene. V and J are TRBV4-2 and TRBJ2-1; TRBD2 agrees at 13 bases. V dropped 0 bases and J dropped 1; count of bases not matched to a gene: 9. The CDR3 spans 20 residues. Germline values: CDR1 LGHNA, CDR2 YNFKEQ. CDR3 region: CASSQEAGLAGSPSYNEQFF. The part of the CDR3 DNA that was read is TGTGCCAGCAGCCAAGAGGCGGGACTAGCGGGATCGCCTTCCTACAATGAG.

Regarding this clone: At one end, the junction sequence differs from germline, possibly due to a read error. The DNA ends 3 residues before the CDR3 does, and the rest of the CDR3 is filled in from the germline J gene. V usage is TRBV9 and J usage is TRBJ2-1; 12 bases map to TRBD2. CDR3 length equals 15 residues. The germline gives CDR1 SGDLS, CDR2 YYNGEE. The CDR3 loop is CASSASGRAYNEQFF. The part of the CDR3 DNA that was read is TGTGCCAGCAGCGCTAGCGGGAGGGCCTATAATGAG. Full variable domain (remainder filled in from reference TRBV9 and TRBJ2-1): DSGVTQTPKHLITATGQRVTLRCSPRSGDLSVYWYQQSLDQGLQFLIQYYNGEERAKGNILERFSAQQFPDLHSELNLSSLELGDSALYFCASSASGRAYNEQFFGPGTRLTVL.

Remarks on this clone: Read data end 3 residues before the CDR3 end; the end is taken from the germline J gene. The J gene is TRBJ1-1, the V gene TRBV20-1, with D perhaps TRBD1 (5 bases). Germline V gives CDR1 DFQATT, CDR2 SNEGSKA (reference sequence). V was pared by 6 bases and J by 1 base, with 15 bases between. The CDR3 runs to 14 residues. CDR3 DNA (partial): TGCAGTGCCCGTTCCGGGGGGGGGAACACTGAA. Translating gives CSARSGGGNTE. The full CDR3 reads CSARSGGGNTEAFF.

CDR3 DNA, as far as it was read: TGTGCCAGCTCACAGAATCACGTAGGACTAGCGGGGACCCAAGAGACC. Its translation: CASSQNHVGLAGTQET. The full CDR3 reads CASSQNHVGLAGTQETQYF. This chain joins TRBV18 and TRBJ2-5; 12 nucleotides agree with TRBD2. The read gets to within 3 residues of the CDR3 end, and the germline J gene fills in the rest. The CDR3 extends over 19 amino acids. Per the germline V gene, CDR1 is KGHSH and CDR2 is LQKENI. J lost 1 base, V lost 4 bases, and 13 bases had no gene match.

With respect to this clone: The read stops 3 residues short of the end of the CDR3; the missing end is completed from the germline J gene. This chain links TRBV11-3 with TRBJ2-5; either TRBD1 or TRBD2 may supply D (6 bases each). The germline gives CDR1 SGHNT, CDR2 YENEEA. The CDR3 length is 14 residues. Trimming shortened V by 3 bases and J by 4 bases, and 12 bases separated the two germline ends. The CDR3 bases that were read are TGTGCCAGCAGCTTCGGAGGGGGTTCAGAGACC. As protein: CASSFGGGSET. The CDR3 in its entirety is CASSFGGGSETQYF.

As to this clone: The sequenced fragment ends 3 residues before the CDR3 boundary, so the rest is inferred from the germline J gene. V and J are TRBV5-4 and TRBJ1-1; 7 bases line up with TRBD1. CDR1 and CDR2 from the germline V gene are SGHNT and YYREEE (reference sequence). V was clipped by 5 bases and J by 3 bases; unmatched bases: 7. This CDR3 region has 14 residues. CDR3 in amino acids: CASSSTGAYTEAFF. CDR3 DNA, as far as it was read: TGTGCCAGCAGTTCCACAGGGGCCTACACTGAA.

Remarks on this clone: Coverage ceases 3 residues before the CDR3 finishes, and the germline J gene fills in the end. The chain couples TRBV4-2 to TRBJ2-2; no clear D. The CDR3 extends over 17 amino acids. V lost 4 bases and J lost 0, with 15 bases in between. From germline, CDR1 is LGHNA and CDR2 YNFKEQ. CDR3 residues: CASSRTLAGSNTGELFF. The sequenced CDR3 bases are TGTGCCAGCAGCCGTACCCTGGCAGGCTCGAACACCGGGGAG.

The CDR3 bases that were read are TGTGCCAGCAGCGAGACTAGCGGATACTACAATGAG. Translating gives CASSETSGYYNE. The complete CDR3 reads CASSETSGYYNEQFF. This chain connects TRBV7-9 to TRBJ2-1, with 9 bases aligning to TRBD2. The sequenced fragment ends 3 residues before the CDR3 boundary, so the rest is inferred from the germline J gene. This CDR3 has 15 amino acids. Germline loops: CDR1 SEHNR, CDR2 FQNEAQ (reference sequence). J gave up 3 bases and V 5 bases, and 5 bases lay outside the gene matches.